This T cell receptor (beta chain) was sequenced during a study of beta chain features in type 1 diabetes. All of the isolated RNA was reverse transcribed, so expressed TCRB transcripts were sequenced. TCRdb keeps only in-frame clones here, not all; method: immunoSEQ multiplex PCR. This sample has fewer than 250,000 clones, with 9.6% found just once. This clone was observed a handful of times. Compared with germline, one end of the junction differs, possibly owing to a read error. This CDR3 region has 13 residues. Germline V gene lookup returns CDR1 SSHAT and CDR2 FNYEAQ (reference sequence). CD4+ naive, central memory, regulatory and stem cell-like memory subsets were isolated by sorting on CD45RO/CCR7/CD25/CD127/CD95/CD27.

The J gene is TRBJ2-7, the V gene TRBV7-7, with no clear D. Sequenced material: naive CD4+ T cells from blood. The receptor's source is a young woman in good health. CDR3 in DNA: TGTGCTAGCAGCCCGGGTGGAGCCTACGAGCAGTACTTC. Its protein product is CASSPGGAYEQYF.